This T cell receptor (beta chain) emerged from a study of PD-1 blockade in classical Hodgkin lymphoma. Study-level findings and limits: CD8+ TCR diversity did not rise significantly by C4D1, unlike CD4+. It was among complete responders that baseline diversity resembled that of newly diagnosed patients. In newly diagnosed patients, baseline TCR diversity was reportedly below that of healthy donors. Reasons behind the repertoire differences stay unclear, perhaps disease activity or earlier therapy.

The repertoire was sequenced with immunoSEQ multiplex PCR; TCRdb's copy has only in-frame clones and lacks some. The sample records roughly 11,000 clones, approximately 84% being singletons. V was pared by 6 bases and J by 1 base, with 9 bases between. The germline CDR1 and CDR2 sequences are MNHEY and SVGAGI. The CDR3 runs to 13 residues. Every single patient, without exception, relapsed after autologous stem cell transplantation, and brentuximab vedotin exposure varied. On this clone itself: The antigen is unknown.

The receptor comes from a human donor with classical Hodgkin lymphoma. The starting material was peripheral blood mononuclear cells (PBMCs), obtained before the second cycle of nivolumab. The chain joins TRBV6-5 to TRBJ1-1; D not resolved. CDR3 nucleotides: TGTGCCAGCAGGGGGTCGAAGAACACTGAAGCTTTCTTT. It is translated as CASRGSKNTEAFF.